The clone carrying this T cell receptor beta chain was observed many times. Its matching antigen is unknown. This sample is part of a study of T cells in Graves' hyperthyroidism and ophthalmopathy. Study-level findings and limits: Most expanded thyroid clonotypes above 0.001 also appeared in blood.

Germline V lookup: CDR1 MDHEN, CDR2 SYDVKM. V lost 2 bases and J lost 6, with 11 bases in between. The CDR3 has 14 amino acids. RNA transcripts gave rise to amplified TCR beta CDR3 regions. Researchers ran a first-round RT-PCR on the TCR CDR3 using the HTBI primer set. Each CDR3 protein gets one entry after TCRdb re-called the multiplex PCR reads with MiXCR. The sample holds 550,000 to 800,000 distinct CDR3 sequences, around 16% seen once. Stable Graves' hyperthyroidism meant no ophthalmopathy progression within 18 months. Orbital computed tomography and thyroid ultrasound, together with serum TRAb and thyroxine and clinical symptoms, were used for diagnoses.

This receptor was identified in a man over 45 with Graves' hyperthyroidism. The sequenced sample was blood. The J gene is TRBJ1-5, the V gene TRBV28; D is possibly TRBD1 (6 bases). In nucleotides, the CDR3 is TGTGCCAGCAGTTTACGGGGGCGCGGTCAGCCCCAGCATTTT. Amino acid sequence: CASSLRGRGQPQHF.